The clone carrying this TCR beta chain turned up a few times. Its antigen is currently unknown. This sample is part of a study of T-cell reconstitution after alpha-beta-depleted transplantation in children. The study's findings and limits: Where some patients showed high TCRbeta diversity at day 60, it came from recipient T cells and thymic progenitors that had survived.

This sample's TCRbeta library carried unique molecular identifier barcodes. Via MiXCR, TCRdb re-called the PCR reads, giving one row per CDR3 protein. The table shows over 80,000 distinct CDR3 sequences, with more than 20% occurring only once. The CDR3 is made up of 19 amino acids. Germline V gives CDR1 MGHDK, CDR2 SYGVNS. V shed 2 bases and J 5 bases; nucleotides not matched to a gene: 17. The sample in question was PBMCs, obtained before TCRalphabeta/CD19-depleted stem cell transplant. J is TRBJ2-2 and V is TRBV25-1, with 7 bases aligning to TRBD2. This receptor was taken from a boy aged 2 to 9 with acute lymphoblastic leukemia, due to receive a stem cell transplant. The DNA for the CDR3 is TGTGCCAGCAGTGAACGTCCTCTAGCGGAGGGGCCAGGGACCGGGGAGCTGTTTTTT. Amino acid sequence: CASSERPLAEGPGTGELFF.